Listed here are 5 T cell receptor beta chains from one sample, sequenced in a study of OX40 agonist ivuxolimab in advanced cancers. Profiled with immunoSEQ multiplex PCR; TCRdb holds only in-frame clones, not every one. The sample records roughly 30,000 clones, approximately 84% being singletons. The sequencing used CD4+ or CD8+ T cells sorted from blood, collected in a trial of the OX40 agonist ivuxolimab. These receptors were obtained from an adult with an advanced solid tumor such as melanoma, head and neck, liver or kidney cancer.

The chain has TRBV11-2 and TRBJ2-1, with D maybe TRBD1 (5 bases). This CDR3 has 14 residues. The V and J ends lost 2 bases and 4 bases respectively, with 9 bases between them. CDR1 is SGHAT, CDR2 FQNNGV, per germline. The CDR3, as DNA: TGTGCCAGCAGCTTATACCAGGGTTACAATGAGCAGTTCTTC. Amino acids: CASSLYQGYNEQFF.

The chain links TRBV15 to TRBJ2-1; 9 nucleotides agree with TRBD2. CDR1 is LNHNV and CDR2 is YYDKDF in the germline V gene (reference sequence). The CDR3 contains 14 residues. The J segment lost 10 bases and the V segment lost 0 bases, leaving 4 bases of the junction unmatched. CDR3 bases: TGTGCCACCAGCAGAGATAGGCTAGCGGGAGAGCAGTTCTTC. This codes for CATSRDRLAGEQFF.

The chain links TRBV7-8 to TRBJ2-5; 10 nucleotides match TRBD1. This CDR3 is 17 amino acids long. V shed 4 bases, J shed 5 bases, and the junction held 13 bases outside the gene matches. CDR1 SGHVS and CDR2 FQNEAQ come from the germline V gene. The CDR3, as DNA: TGTGCCAGCAGCTCCCCCCGGGACAGGGGCTTTGGGGAGACCCAGTACTTC. Amino acid sequence: CASSSPRDRGFGETQYF.

This clone was counted a few times. The chain employs TRBV6-5 and TRBJ1-2; D is ambiguous. V lost 5 bases and J lost 1, with 8 bases in between. Germline V lookup: CDR1 MNHEY, CDR2 SVGAGI. The CDR3 is 13 residues long. CDR3 bases: TGTGCCAGCAGTATCCCGGGTAACTATGGCTACACCTTC. Translation: CASSIPGNYGYTF.

DNA for the CDR3: TGCAGCGTCGGAGGAGGGAACGAGCAGTACTTC. As protein: CSVGGGNEQYF. The V gene is TRBV29-1, the J gene TRBJ2-7; a possible D gene is TRBD2 (6 bases). CDR3 length: 11 residues. CDR1 is SQVTM and CDR2 is ANQGSEA in the germline V gene. The V gene lost 6 bases and the J gene lost 5 bases, with 11 bases spanning the gap.